This TCR beta chain stems from a study of CD8 T cells in ankylosing spondylitis. General observations from the study: Typical of ankylosing spondylitis blood, it appeared, was a TCR beta motif of seven to nine highly homologous variants. Previously reported in reactive arthritis synovial fluid and blood were some of the motif variants.

Quantitative 5'-RACE with molecular barcodes generated TCR beta libraries. TCRdb analysed the 5' RACE reads with MiXCR anew, one entry per CDR3 protein. The repertoire includes about 330,000 distinct CDR3 sequences, 8% of them detected once, and approximately 15% sits in the top ten. The CDR3 consists of 15 residues. The germline V gene encodes CDR1 DFQATT and CDR2 SNEGSKA (reference sequence). V gave up 1 base and J gave up 3 bases; unmatched junction bases: 7. Points on this clonotype: Its target is unknown.

The sequenced sample was blood, either unsorted or a sorted T cell fraction (not recorded which). The sequence came from a male donor with ankylosing spondylitis. This sequence joins TRBV20-1 and TRBJ2-7; 9 nucleotides align to TRBD2. The CDR3 region is CSARVAGVLFYEQYF. CDR3 nucleotides: TGCAGTGCTAGAGTAGCGGGAGTTCTTTTCTACGAGCAGTACTTC.